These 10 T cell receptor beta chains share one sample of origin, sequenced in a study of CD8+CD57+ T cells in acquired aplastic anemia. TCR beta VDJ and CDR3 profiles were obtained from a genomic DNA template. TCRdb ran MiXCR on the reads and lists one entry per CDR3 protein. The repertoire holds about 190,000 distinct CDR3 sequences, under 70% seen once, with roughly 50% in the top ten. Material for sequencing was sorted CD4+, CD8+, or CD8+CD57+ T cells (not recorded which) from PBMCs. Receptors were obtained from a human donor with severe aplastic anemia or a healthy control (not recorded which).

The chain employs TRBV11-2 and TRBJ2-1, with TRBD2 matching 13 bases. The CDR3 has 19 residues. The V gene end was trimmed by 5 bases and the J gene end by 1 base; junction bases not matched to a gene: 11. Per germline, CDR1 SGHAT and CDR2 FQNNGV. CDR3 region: CASSLQGLAGDTSYNEQFF. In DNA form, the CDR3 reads TGTGCCAGCAGCCTCCAAGGACTAGCGGGAGATACGTCCTACAATGAGCAGTTCTTC.

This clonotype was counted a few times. As DNA, the CDR3 is TGTGCCAGCGGACTAGCGGGGGCCAATGAGCAGTTCTTC. Translating it yields CASGLAGANEQFF. This rearrangement joins TRBV10-3 to TRBJ2-1; TRBD2 matches at 13 bases. The germline CDR1 and CDR2 sequences are ENHRY and SYGVKD. This CDR3 is 13 amino acids long. The junction had 3 bases not matched to a gene; V was cut back by 10 bases and J by 6 bases.

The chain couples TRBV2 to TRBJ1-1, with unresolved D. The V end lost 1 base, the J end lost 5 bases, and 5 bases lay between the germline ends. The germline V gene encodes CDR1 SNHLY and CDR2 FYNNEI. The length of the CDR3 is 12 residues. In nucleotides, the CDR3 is TGTGCCAGCAGTGAAGGGCCTACTGAAGCTTTCTTT. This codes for CASSEGPTEAFF.

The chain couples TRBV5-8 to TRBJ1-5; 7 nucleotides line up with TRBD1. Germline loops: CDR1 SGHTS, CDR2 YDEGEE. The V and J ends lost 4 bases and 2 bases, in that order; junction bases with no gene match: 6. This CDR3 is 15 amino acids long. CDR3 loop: CASSGRQGRNQPQHF. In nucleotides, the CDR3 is TGTGCCAGCAGCGGCCGACAGGGACGCAATCAGCCCCAGCATTTT.

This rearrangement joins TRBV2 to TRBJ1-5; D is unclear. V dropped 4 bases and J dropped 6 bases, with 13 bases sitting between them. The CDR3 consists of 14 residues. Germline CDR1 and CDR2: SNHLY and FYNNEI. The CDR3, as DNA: TGTGCCAGCAGTGGGGCTTTAGGGTTTCAGCCCCAGCATTTT. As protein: CASSGALGFQPQHF.

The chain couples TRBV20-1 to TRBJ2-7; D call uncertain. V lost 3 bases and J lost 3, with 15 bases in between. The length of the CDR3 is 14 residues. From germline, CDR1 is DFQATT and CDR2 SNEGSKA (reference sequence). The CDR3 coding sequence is TGCAGTGCTAGCAAGCTGTTTGTCCTCTACGAGCAGTACTTC. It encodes CSASKLFVLYEQYF.

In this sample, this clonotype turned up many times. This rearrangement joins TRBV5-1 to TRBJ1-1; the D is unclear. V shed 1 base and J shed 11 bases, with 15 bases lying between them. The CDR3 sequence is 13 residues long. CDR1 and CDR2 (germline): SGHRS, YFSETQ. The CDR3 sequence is CASSLRTDAGAFF. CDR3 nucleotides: TGCGCCAGCAGCTTGAGGACGGACGCCGGGGCTTTCTTT. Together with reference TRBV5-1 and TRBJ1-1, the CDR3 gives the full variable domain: KAGVTQTPRYLIKTRGQQVTLSCSPISGHRSVSWYQQTPGQGLQFLFEYFSETQRNKGNFPGRFSGRQFSNSRSEMNVSTLELGDSALYLCASSLRTDAGAFFGQGTRLTVV.

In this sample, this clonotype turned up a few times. This CDR3 reads CASSLAGFSPYEQYF. CDR3 DNA: TGCGCCAGCAGCTTGGCTGGCTTCTCGCCCTACGAGCAGTACTTC. The chain carries TRBV5-1 and TRBJ2-7; D ambiguous. The V gene lost 0 bases and the J gene lost 2 bases, with 12 bases spanning the gap. CDR1 is SGHRS and CDR2 is YFSETQ in the germline V gene. The CDR3 is 15 amino acids.

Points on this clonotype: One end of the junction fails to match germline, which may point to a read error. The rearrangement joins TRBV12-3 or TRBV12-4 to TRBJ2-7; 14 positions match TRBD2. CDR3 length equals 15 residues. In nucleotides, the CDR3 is TGTGCCATCAGTAGTGGGGGACTAGCGGGAGTGGGGCAGTACTTC. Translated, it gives CAISSGGLAGVGQYF.

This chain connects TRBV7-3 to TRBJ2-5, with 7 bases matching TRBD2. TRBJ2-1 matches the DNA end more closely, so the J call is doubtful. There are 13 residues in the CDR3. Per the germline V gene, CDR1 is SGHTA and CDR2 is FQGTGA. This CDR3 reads CASSLAGVQEQFF. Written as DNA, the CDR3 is TGTGCCAGCAGCTTAGCGGGAGTTCAAGAGCAGTTCTTC.